This TCR beta chain was obtained from a study of sequential checkpoint blockade in melanoma. Study-wide context: Both treatment sequences were followed by maintenance nivolumab.

Per germline, CDR1 MNHEY and CDR2 SMNVEV (reference sequence). The ends were cut back, 5 bases at V and 2 bases at J, with 10 bases in the middle. This CDR3 contains 13 residues. Treatment denoted: randomized to nivolumab then ipilimumab (arm A) or the reverse (arm B). None of the patients previously received DNA-damaging chemotherapy. From thawed PBMCs, live CD3+CD8+ cells negative for CD19 and CD56 were sorted. The assay was immunoSEQ multiplex PCR, and TCRdb's table has in-frame clones only and misses some. The repertoire consists of about 35,000 clones, with 70% to 90% occurring once and the leading ten covering 4.5% to 7%.

This clonotype was obtained from a human donor with melanoma. The chain links TRBV27 to TRBJ2-7; D is perhaps TRBD2 (6 bases). The sample consisted of CD8+ T cells sorted from blood (inferred from file names), taken from a patient given nivolumab and ipilimumab in sequence. CDR3 sequence reads: CASSGTVPYEQYF. The CDR3 bases are TGTGCCAGCAGTGGGACTGTCCCCTACGAGCAGTACTTC.